Sequencing of this T cell receptor (beta chain) was carried out in a study of T cells after yellow fever vaccination. Study-level findings and limits: Peak timing came faster in the weaker secondary response, day 5 versus 15. Clonotypes appearing in both CD4 and CD8 compartments existed, and their share was small. Researchers cautioned that FACS-sorted repertoires could harbor abundant clonotypes contaminating from the bulk population. Subsequent to the booster, the majority of primary-vaccination clones reappeared (96% CD4, 85% to 90% CD8).

This CDR3 contains 15 residues. CDR1 is SGHTA, CDR2 FQGNSA, per germline. The V end lost 1 base, the J end lost 0 bases, and 9 bases lay between the germline ends. TCRdb recomputed calls from the 5' RACE reads with MiXCR, one row per CDR3 protein. Of about 400,000 distinct CDR3 sequences in the sample, roughly 6.1% were seen once. For this clonotype: The antigen is undetermined.

Sequenced material: PBMCs, taken 5 days after the yellow fever booster vaccination. This rearrangement joins TRBV7-2 to TRBJ1-2; no firm D call. The TCR originated in a man aged 30-40 years who received the YFV17D yellow fever vaccine. The CDR3 region has the DNA TGTGCCAGCAGCTTAGTGCCCCAGGCTAACTATGGCTACACCTTC. Translated, it gives CASSLVPQANYGYTF.